Shown below are 19 T cell receptor beta chains from a single sample sequenced in a study of T cell responses to AZD1222 COVID-19 vaccine (dated by TCRdb to the early 2020s). Taken with the paper, the label for time point translates to: about 28 days (+/-7) after the second vaccine dose. The library was built by means of the immunoSEQ multiplex PCR assay. What TCRdb holds here is the immuneACCESS table cut down to in-frame rearrangements. Part of the clones is not present; checked against another copy, under half of the missing clones reflect an unresolved V gene, and the others are unexplained. The sample table records about 130,000 clones; over 85% of these occur just once. The ten largest clones capture about 1.1% of the sample. The specimen comprised peripheral blood, sampled 28 days after the second AZD1222 dose. The source of these receptors is an adult who received the AZD1222 COVID-19 vaccine.

V is TRBV4-2 and J is TRBJ1-5; 8 bases agree with TRBD1. Germline loops: CDR1 LGHNA, CDR2 YNFKEQ. The CDR3 spans 15 residues. V shed 2 bases, J shed 6 bases, and the junction held 6 bases outside the gene matches. In nucleotides, the CDR3 is TGTGCCAGCAGCCAAACAGGGGGAAGTGGTCAGCCCCAGCATTTT. Translating gives CASSQTGGSGQPQHF.

The V call is TRBV28, the J call TRBJ1-2, with 10 nucleotides matching TRBD1. J was trimmed by 8 bases and V by 6 bases; bases with no gene match: 9. In germline, CDR1 is MDHEN, CDR2 SYDVKM. The length of the CDR3 is 14 residues. The CDR3 reads CASSPATGGKGYTF. In nucleotides, the CDR3 is TGTGCCAGCAGCCCTGCGACAGGGGGCAAGGGCTACACCTTC.

The gene calls are TRBV5-5 and TRBJ2-7; D might be TRBD2 (6 bases). The CDR3 contains 13 residues. CDR1 and CDR2 (germline): SGHKS, YYEKEE (reference sequence). The V and J ends lost 3 bases and 7 bases respectively, with 14 bases between them. The CDR3 loop reads CASSYSGVREQYF. CDR3 in DNA: TGTGCCAGCAGCTATTCGGGGGTTCGAGAGCAGTACTTC.

V gene TRBV5-6 combines with J gene TRBJ2-6; no clear D gene. This CDR3 contains 13 residues. Trimming stripped 2 bases from V and 2 bases from J, with 2 bases between. Germline V gene lookup returns CDR1 SGHDT and CDR2 YYEEEE. The CDR3: CASSFTGANVLTF. In DNA form, the CDR3 reads TGTGCCAGCAGCTTTACTGGGGCCAACGTCCTGACTTTC.

This chain's CDR3 is CASSLSSGRSYNEQFF. CDR3 sequence (DNA): TGTGCCAGCAGCTTGTCGAGCGGACGCTCCTACAATGAGCAGTTCTTC. The chain recombines TRBV5-5 with TRBJ2-1, with D possibly TRBD2 on 5 matching bases. The CDR3 spans 16 residues. V lost 1 base, J lost 0 bases, and 11 bases lay in between. Per the germline V gene, CDR1 is SGHKS and CDR2 is YYEKEE (reference sequence).

J is TRBJ2-2 and V is TRBV11-3, with D possibly TRBD2 on 6 matching bases. The CDR3 loop spans 14 amino acids. Germline values: CDR1 SGHNT, CDR2 YENEEA. V shed 7 bases and J shed 1 base, with 10 bases lying between them. The CDR3 loop is CASKEGMNTGELFF. The CDR3 DNA is TGTGCCAGCAAGGAGGGGATGAACACCGGGGAGCTGTTTTTT.

This chain uses TRBV6-5 with TRBJ2-7; D is possibly TRBD2 (5 bases). The CDR3 is made up of 14 amino acids. V lost 6 bases and J lost 5, with 17 bases in between. The V gene's germline CDR1 is MNHEY and CDR2 SVGAGI. CDR3 residues: CASSQWTGYDEQYF. The CDR3 DNA is TGTGCCAGCAGCCAATGGACTGGTTACGACGAGCAGTACTTC.

This chain uses TRBV24-1 with TRBJ1-5; 10 positions agree with TRBD1. This CDR3 has 15 amino acids. The germline V gene has CDR1 KGHDR and CDR2 SFDVKD. The J segment lost 3 bases and the V segment lost 10 bases, leaving 8 bases of the junction unmatched. CDR3 DNA sequence: TGTGCCACAAGTCCCGGGACAGGGGACAATCAGCCCCAGCATTTT. Residues: CATSPGTGDNQPQHF.

V gene TRBV6-5 combines with J gene TRBJ1-6; TRBD1 is a possible D gene (5 bases). Germline-derived CDR1 and CDR2 are MNHEY and SVGAGI. Trimming pared 2 bases from V and 9 bases from J, leaving 14 bases between. This CDR3 has 15 residues. CDR3 DNA: TGTGCCAGCAGTTACGGGGGGGATGGAGGTTCACCCCTCCACTTT. It is translated as CASSYGGDGGSPLHF.

The gene calls are TRBV19 and TRBJ2-5, with a tentative D call TRBD1 (6 bases). This CDR3 spans 14 amino acids. V was cut by 6 bases and J by 5 bases, with 16 bases left in between. Germline loops: CDR1 LNHDA, CDR2 SQIVND (reference sequence). The CDR3 sequence: CASRPWGPDETQYF. The CDR3 region has the DNA TGTGCCAGTAGGCCTTGGGGGCCAGATGAGACCCAGTACTTC.

This clone was detected only once. The chain couples TRBV30 to TRBJ1-1; D is ambiguous. Trimming left V 5 bases short and J 2 bases short, with 6 bases between. The CDR3 spans 11 residues. In germline, CDR1 is GTSNPN, CDR2 SVGIG (reference sequence). The CDR3 coding sequence is TGTGCCTGGGGCTCCAACACTGAAGCTTTCTTT. Translating it yields CAWGSNTEAFF. The complete variable domain, with remaining parts taken from reference TRBV30 and TRBJ1-1, reads SQTIHQWPATLVQPVGSPLSLECTVEGTSNPNLYWYRQAAGRGLQLLFYSVGIGQISSEVPQNLSASRPQDRQFILSSKKLLLSDSGFYLCAWGSNTEAFFGQGTRLTVV.

In nucleotides, the CDR3 is TGTGCCAGCAGCTCTTCAGAGCTCGAAAACACCATATATTTT. Encoded protein: CASSSSELENTIYF. The V and J genes are TRBV7-2 and TRBJ1-3; unclear D gene. CDR1 and CDR2 (germline): SGHTA, FQGNSA. The CDR3 covers 14 residues. The germline V and J ends were trimmed by 4 bases and 6 bases, with 13 bases remaining between them.

The chain joins TRBV15 to TRBJ2-1; 7 bases map to TRBD2. Germline trimming cut 4 bases from V and 7 bases from J; bases unmatched to any gene: 10. Germline V gene sequence: CDR1 LNHNV, CDR2 YYDKDF (reference sequence). CDR3 length: 15 residues. CDR3 protein: CATSKGRSGVNEQFF. The DNA of the CDR3 is TGTGCCACCAGCAAGGGAAGAAGCGGGGTAAATGAGCAGTTCTTC.

The J gene is TRBJ1-1, the V gene TRBV12-5, with TRBD1 matching 9 bases. The germline V gene encodes CDR1 LGHNT and CDR2 FRNRAP. This CDR3 is built from 15 residues. Trimming took 6 bases from V and 1 from J; bases not matched to a gene: 6. The CDR3 loop is CASGLPGQGNTEAFF. CDR3 DNA: TGTGCTAGTGGATTACCGGGACAGGGGAACACTGAAGCTTTCTTT.

The chain employs TRBV19 and TRBJ1-5; D possibly corresponds to TRBD1 (5 bases). Germline V gene lookup returns CDR1 LNHDA and CDR2 SQIVND (reference sequence). The CDR3 extends over 14 amino acids. V lost 7 bases to trimming and J lost 3 bases, with 13 bases between them. This CDR3 is CASIKEGHNQPQHF. Here the CDR3 DNA reads TGTGCCAGTATTAAAGAGGGGCACAATCAGCCCCAGCATTTT.

In nucleotides, the CDR3 is TGCGCCAGCAGTGAGGTTACGGGAGAGACCCAGTACTTC. Protein: CASSEVTGETQYF. V gene TRBV10-2 combines with J gene TRBJ2-5, with no clear D. There are 13 residues in the CDR3. Germline lookup yields CDR1 WSHSY and CDR2 SAAADI. V shed 2 bases and J shed 4 bases, with 8 bases lying between them.

V is TRBV4-3 and J is TRBJ2-1, with 10 bases aligning to TRBD2. Germline-derived CDR1 and CDR2 are LGHNA and YSLEER. The CDR3 is 20 residues long. Trimming cost V 1 base and J 0 bases; bases outside gene matches: 12. CDR3 DNA sequence: TGCGCCAGCAGCCAAGCCACCCTAGCGGGGGCCCGAAGCTCCTACAATGAGCAGTTCTTC. Translation gives CASSQATLAGARSSYNEQFF.

This clone appeared a single time. The chain links TRBV6-5 to TRBJ2-7, with D perhaps given as TRBD1 or TRBD2 (7 bases each). CDR3 length: 14 amino acids. In germline, CDR1 is MNHEY, CDR2 SVGAGI. V dropped 6 bases and J dropped 4 bases, with 16 bases sitting between them. The DNA of the CDR3 is TGTGCCAGCAGCCCCAGCGGGACAGATTACGAGCAGTACTTC. Its protein product is CASSPSGTDYEQYF.

This chain uses TRBV29-1 with TRBJ2-5, with 13 nucleotides matching TRBD2. CDR3 length equals 14 residues. V was clipped by 5 bases and J by 5 bases; unmatched bases: 5. Germline values: CDR1 SQVTM, CDR2 ANQGSEA. The CDR3 coding sequence is TGCAGCGTTTGGACTAGCGGGGGTTTGGAGACCCAGTACTTC. Amino acids: CSVWTSGGLETQYF.